This T cell receptor (beta chain) was sequenced for a study of T-cell reconstitution after alpha-beta-depleted transplantation in children. Preparing the TCRbeta library involved the use of unique molecular identifiers. MiXCR, applied by TCRdb to the PCR reads, yields one record per CDR3 protein. The sample holds approximately 420,000 distinct CDR3 sequences, around 9.9% seen once. This TCR was sampled from a human donor who donated a stem cell graft to a child with acute myeloid leukemia. The sequenced sample was PBMCs from the stem cell graft donor, obtained from the stem cell graft.

The CDR3 here is CASNPGLAGHNEQFF. In DNA, the CDR3 is TGTGCCAGCAACCCGGGACTAGCGGGCCACAATGAGCAGTTCTTC. The genes are TRBV6-1 and TRBJ2-1; 12 bases are a match to TRBD2. This CDR3 has 15 residues. The V segment lost 7 bases and the J segment 5 bases; nucleotides outside the gene matches: 6. Germline V gene data show CDR1 as MNHNS and CDR2 as SASEGT.